This T cell receptor (beta chain) came from a study of T-cell memory formation after mild COVID-19. About the research overall: Largely, the TCR clusters proved donor specific.

Germline V gene data show CDR1 as MNHEY and CDR2 as SVGAGI. V gave up 4 bases and J gave up 2 bases, with 16 bases separating them. CDR3 size: 16 residues. TCR alpha and TCR beta cDNA libraries carrying sample barcodes and UMIs were produced by 5'RACE using constant-segment primers. A single record per CDR3 protein comes from TCRdb applying MiXCR to the 5' RACE reads. The top ten hold about 20% of the sample, which has hundreds of thousands of distinct CDR3 sequences, approximately 14% seen once. This clonotype was found many times. Its antigen is currently unknown. Whole-study results and caveats: There was no confirmation that second-wave clones peaking on day 37 were SARS-CoV-2 specific.

The receptor was derived from a man younger than 30 who had mild COVID-19 (a few samples of this study predate the infection). Cell type and time point are not known. The gene calls are TRBV6-5 and TRBJ2-3; D perhaps matches TRBD1 (6 bases). The source material was PBMCs or a T cell subset sorted from them (not recorded which). This CDR3 is CASSFTQGFSTDTQYF. The CDR3, as DNA: TGTGCCAGCAGTTTTACTCAGGGGTTCTCCACAGATACGCAGTATTTT.